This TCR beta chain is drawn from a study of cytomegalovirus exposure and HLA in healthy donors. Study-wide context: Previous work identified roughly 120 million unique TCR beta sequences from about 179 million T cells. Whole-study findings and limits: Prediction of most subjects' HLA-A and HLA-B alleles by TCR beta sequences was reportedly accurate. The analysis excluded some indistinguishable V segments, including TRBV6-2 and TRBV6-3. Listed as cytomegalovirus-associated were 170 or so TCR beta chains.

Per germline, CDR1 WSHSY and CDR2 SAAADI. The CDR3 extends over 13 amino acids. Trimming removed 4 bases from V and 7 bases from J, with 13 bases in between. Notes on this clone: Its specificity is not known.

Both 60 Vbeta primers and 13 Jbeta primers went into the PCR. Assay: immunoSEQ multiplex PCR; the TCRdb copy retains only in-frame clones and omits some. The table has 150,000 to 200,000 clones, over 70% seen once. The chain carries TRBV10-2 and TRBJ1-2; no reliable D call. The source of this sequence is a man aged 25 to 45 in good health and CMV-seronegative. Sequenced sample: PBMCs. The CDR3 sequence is CASSGTAGVGYTF. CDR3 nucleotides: TGCGCCAGCAGTGGGACTGCTGGAGTTGGCTACACCTTC.